The entry below describes one T cell receptor beta chain. There are many counts of this clonotype. Its antigen is currently not known. Base qualities are not provided; no much larger clone lies one nucleotide away. The CDR3 spans 16 residues, from the cysteine through the phenylalanine. The only DNA kept is the CDR3, 48 bases in frame from the first base. CDR1 and CDR2 were assigned from the germline V gene as SGHVS and FNYEAQ. Germline trimming amounts to 2 bases on V and 0 bases on J, with 5 as the count of junction bases outside the gene matches. The data belong to a study of T cell repertoires in cytomegalovirus infection (dated by TCRdb to between 2017 and 2020). Study-level background: Donor HLA type was relevant to the analysis, because carriage of CMV infection together with the matching HLA type was indicated by public TCR beta signatures.

Overall study outcomes, separate from this receptor: The ex vivo response was dominated by HLA-C-restricted CMV-specific TCR beta clonotypes, which also provided the single most frequent clonotype in two of eight donors. In both this cohort and an independent roughly 330-donor cohort, the cumulative frequency of public TCR beta family members distinguished carriers of CMV infection plus the relevant HLA type.

The listed sequencing device is Illumina HiSeq 1500. TCRdb redid the processing of the public reads, applying fastp at Q25 and MiXCR, and retained in-frame beta chains. Records with the same CDR3 protein are collapsed into one entry carrying the most frequent genes and DNA. The sample includes under 250,000 distinct CDR3 sequences, with around 6.2% observed a single time. Of the sample, 5.5% to 6.5% is held by the ten largest clones. The clonotype originates from a human donor in good health (CMV status not recorded). Some clones in this sample may be carry-over from other donors' samples. The chain couples TRBV7-6 to TRBJ1-1; a stretch of 8 junction bases matches TRBD1. The sequenced sample was PBMCs. The sequence in DNA is TGTGCCAGCAGCTTAAGGACAGGGCCTATGAACACTGAAGCTTTCTTT. This translates into CASSLRTGPMNTEAFF.